Each of the 21 T cell receptor beta chains below was sequenced from the same sample in a study of OX40 agonist ivuxolimab in advanced cancers. Sequenced by immunoSEQ multiplex PCR; TCRdb stores in-frame clones only, minus some. The sample yields some 97,000 clones, around 90% seen once. The starting material was CD4+ or CD8+ T cells sorted from blood, obtained in a trial of the OX40 agonist ivuxolimab. The receptors originated from an adult with an advanced solid tumor such as melanoma, head and neck, liver or kidney cancer.

The DNA of the CDR3 is TGTGCCAGTAGTATTGCCCGGCAGATCAATCAGCCCCAGCATTTT. Amino acid sequence: CASSIARQINQPQHF. This chain connects TRBV19 to TRBJ1-5; the D is unclear. The CDR3 extends over 15 amino acids. Germline V gives CDR1 LNHDA, CDR2 SQIVND (reference sequence). V lost 3 bases and J 3 bases, leaving 12 bases between the germline ends.

This clone was seen just once. The CDR3 nucleotides are TGCAGCGTTGTCAATGATACTCCCGGGGGACCCCAGCATTTT. Its protein is CSVVNDTPGGPQHF. The V and J genes are TRBV29-1 and TRBJ1-5; TRBD1 might be the D (5 bases). Looked up from germline, CDR1 is SQVTM and CDR2 is ANQGSEA. V gave up 4 bases and J gave up 10 bases, with 20 bases separating them. This CDR3 has 14 residues.

V usage is TRBV19 and J usage is TRBJ2-1; D remains unclear. Germline CDR1 is LNHDA and CDR2 is SQIVND (reference sequence). Trimming left V 4 bases short and J 5 bases short, with 15 bases between. The CDR3 totals 15 residues. In DNA, the CDR3 is TGTGCCAGTAGTACCCTAGGTCGGAACGACAATGAGCAGTTCTTC. Residues: CASSTLGRNDNEQFF.

Regarding this clone: The sample carries other DNA sequences with the same CDR3. The chain carries TRBV27 and TRBJ1-5, with D perhaps matching TRBD1 (5 bases). Germline CDR1 and CDR2: MNHEY and SMNVEV (reference sequence). This CDR3 is 12 amino acids long. V was cut by 3 bases and J by 7 bases, with 7 bases left in between. CDR3 region: CASSFWGQPQHF. The CDR3, as DNA: TGTGCCAGCAGTTTTTGGGGCCAGCCCCAGCATTTT.

The chain employs TRBV19 and TRBJ2-3; no definite D call. Germline V gives CDR1 LNHDA, CDR2 SQIVND (reference sequence). The CDR3 contains 13 residues. The V gene lost 9 bases and the J gene lost 3 bases, with 13 bases spanning the gap. For the CDR3, the DNA is TGTGCCAGCGGAGTCGGAAGGACAGATACGCAGTATTTT. Its translation: CASGVGRTDTQYF.

This clone occurred a few times. The chain recombines TRBV7-6 with TRBJ2-3; possible D gene TRBD2, 6 bases. The V gene lost 3 bases and the J gene lost 4 bases, with 17 bases spanning the gap. The CDR3 consists of 16 residues. CDR1 and CDR2 (germline): SGHVS, FNYEAQ. CDR3 coding DNA: TGTGCCAGCAGCTTCGGGGGAGTGGGGACGGCAGATACGCAGTATTTT. Translated: CASSFGGVGTADTQYF.

This chain connects TRBV14 to TRBJ2-5; TRBD1 agrees at 8 bases. The V and J ends lost 4 bases and 5 bases, in that order; junction bases with no gene match: 9. CDR1 is SGHDN and CDR2 is FVKESK in the germline V gene. The CDR3 is made up of 15 amino acids. The CDR3 sequence is CASSLWTGLLETQYF. The CDR3 bases are TGTGCCAGCAGCCTTTGGACAGGGTTGTTGGAGACCCAGTACTTC. Full variable domain (rest looked up from reference TRBV14 and TRBJ2-5): EAGVTQFPSHSVIEKGQTVTLRCDPISGHDNLYWYRRVMGKEIKFLLHFVKESKQDESGMPNNRFLAERTGGTYSTLKVQPAELEDSGVYFCASSLWTGLLETQYFGPGTRLLVL.

The chain couples TRBV28 to TRBJ2-5; D is perhaps TRBD2 (5 bases). Trimming removed 1 base from V and 2 bases from J, with 11 bases in between. The germline CDR1 and CDR2 sequences are MDHEN and SYDVKM. The CDR3 runs 15 residues. CDR3 nucleotides: TGTGCCAGCAGTTTATCCTTAGCGAAACAAGAGACCCAGTACTTC. This gives the protein CASSLSLAKQETQYF.

CDR3 in DNA: TGTGCCAGCAGTTATGACAGGGCCTTTAATTATAATTCACCCCTCCACTTT. Amino acids: CASSYDRAFNYNSPLHF. The V gene is TRBV27, the J gene TRBJ1-6, with 7 nucleotides matching TRBD1. The V segment lost 4 bases and the J segment 4 bases; nucleotides outside the gene matches: 10. This CDR3 comprises 17 residues. Germline CDR1 reads MNHEY; CDR2 reads SMNVEV (reference sequence).

The J gene is TRBJ2-1, the V gene TRBV30; 10 nucleotides agree with TRBD2. CDR1 is GTSNPN, CDR2 SVGIG, per germline (reference sequence). The CDR3 is made up of 16 amino acids. The junction had 10 bases not matched to a gene; V was cut back by 0 bases and J by 8 bases. The CDR3 region is CAWSVGASGSSYEQFF. CDR3 nucleotide sequence: TGTGCCTGGAGTGTAGGAGCTAGCGGGAGTTCCTATGAGCAGTTCTTC.

V is TRBV6-5 and J is TRBJ2-7, with D perhaps given as TRBD1 or TRBD2 (5 bases each). CDR3 size: 13 residues. Germline V gene lookup returns CDR1 MNHEY and CDR2 SVGAGI. Between the trimmed V and J ends, which lost 2 bases and 6 bases, there was a span of 11 bases. The CDR3 DNA reads as TGTGCCAGCAGTTACGTAGTCGGGGCCGAGCAGTACTTC. Amino acid sequence: CASSYVVGAEQYF.

This chain joins TRBV6-4 and TRBJ1-4; D remains ambiguous. V lost 3 bases and J 4 bases, leaving 15 bases between the germline ends. In germline, CDR1 is MRHNA, CDR2 SNTAGT. The CDR3 is 16 residues long. The CDR3 reads CASSERPGMINEKLFF. CDR3 DNA: TGTGCCAGCAGTGAGAGGCCCGGGATGATTAATGAAAAACTGTTTTTT.

V usage is TRBV4-2 and J usage is TRBJ1-4, with unresolved D. CDR3 length: 17 residues. CDR1 and CDR2 from the germline V gene are LGHNA and YNFKEQ. V gave up 0 bases and J gave up 1 base, with 12 bases separating them. The CDR3 sequence is CASSQDPPGRTNEKLFF. The CDR3 DNA reads as TGTGCCAGCAGCCAAGATCCCCCCGGCAGAACTAATGAAAAACTGTTTTTT.

CDR3 sequence (DNA): TGTGCCAGCAGCCCCCGGGACTTTTCTAACTATGGCTACACCTTC. Translating gives CASSPRDFSNYGYTF. The gene calls are TRBV9 and TRBJ1-2; maybe TRBD1 (5 bases). V was clipped by 4 bases and J by 0 bases, with 13 bases between them. This CDR3 spans 15 amino acids. CDR1 is SGDLS and CDR2 is YYNGEE in the germline V gene.

The rearrangement joins TRBV6-1 to TRBJ1-1, with D maybe TRBD1 (6 bases). The ends were cut back, 8 bases at V and 4 bases at J, with 14 bases in the middle. The germline gives CDR1 MNHNS, CDR2 SASEGT. The CDR3 is 13 residues long. CDR3 in DNA: TGTGCCAGCTCGACAGGTAGGGCCACTGAAGCTTTCTTT. Translating gives CASSTGRATEAFF.

The rearrangement uses TRBV5-1 and TRBJ1-2; D is possibly TRBD1 (6 bases). The germline CDR1 and CDR2 sequences are SGHRS and YFSETQ. CDR3 length: 13 residues. V was shortened by 4 bases and J by 3 bases, with 10 bases between the two germline ends. In DNA, the CDR3 is TGCGCCAGCAGCAACAGGGTTGACTATGGCTACACCTTC. As protein: CASSNRVDYGYTF.

The chain couples TRBV2 to TRBJ2-6; no reliable D call. Germline-derived CDR1 and CDR2 are SNHLY and FYNNEI. V shed 5 bases and J shed 0 bases, with 2 bases lying between them. CDR3 length: 13 amino acids. The CDR3 region is CASSFSGANVLTF. The CDR3 DNA follows: TGTGCCAGCAGTTTCTCTGGGGCCAACGTCCTGACTTTC.

About this clone itself: Other nucleotide sequences from this sample produce the same CDR3. The CDR3 DNA is TGCGCCAGCAGCAGGGGACAGGGGTTATCCTACGAGCAGTACTTC. It encodes CASSRGQGLSYEQYF. V is TRBV5-1 and J is TRBJ2-7, with 10 bases identical to TRBD1. V shed 4 bases, J shed 1 base, and the junction held 5 bases outside the gene matches. The CDR3 consists of 15 residues. Germline V lookup: CDR1 SGHRS, CDR2 YFSETQ.

This clone appeared a single time. The chain recombines TRBV2 with TRBJ2-7; TRBD2 might be the D (6 bases). V was trimmed by 4 bases and J by 3 bases, leaving 7 bases between them. The CDR3 covers 12 residues. The germline gives CDR1 SNHLY, CDR2 FYNNEI. The CDR3 region has the DNA TGTGCCAGCAGTGGACTAGGCTACGAGCAGTACTTC. It translates to CASSGLGYEQYF.

The chain employs TRBV20-1 and TRBJ1-1, with D unresolved. The germline V gene has CDR1 DFQATT and CDR2 SNEGSKA (reference sequence). The CDR3 length is 11 residues. With 3 bases removed from V and 6 bases from J, the gap between germline ends came to 8 bases. The CDR3 coding sequence is TGCAGTGCTAGTAGGGCCTCTGAAGCTTTCTTT. Residues: CSASRASEAFF.

About this clone itself: Relative to the germline gene, one junction end is altered; a read error may explain this. Other DNA sequences within the sample encode an identical CDR3. The chain carries TRBV9 and TRBJ1-1; possible D gene TRBD1, 6 bases. In germline, CDR1 is SGDLS, CDR2 YYNGEE. The CDR3 extends over 16 amino acids. The CDR3 here is CASSVEAGVAGTEAFF. Here the CDR3 DNA reads TGTGCCAGCAGCGTAGAGGCAGGGGTGGCGGGCACTGAAGCCTTCTTT. The variable domain in full, completed from reference TRBV9 and TRBJ1-1, reads DSGVTQTPKHLITATGQRVTLRCSPRSGDLSVYWYQQSLDQGLQFLIQYYNGEERAKGNILERFSAQQFPDLHSELNLSSLELGDSALYFCASSVEAGVAGTEAFFGQGTRLTVV.